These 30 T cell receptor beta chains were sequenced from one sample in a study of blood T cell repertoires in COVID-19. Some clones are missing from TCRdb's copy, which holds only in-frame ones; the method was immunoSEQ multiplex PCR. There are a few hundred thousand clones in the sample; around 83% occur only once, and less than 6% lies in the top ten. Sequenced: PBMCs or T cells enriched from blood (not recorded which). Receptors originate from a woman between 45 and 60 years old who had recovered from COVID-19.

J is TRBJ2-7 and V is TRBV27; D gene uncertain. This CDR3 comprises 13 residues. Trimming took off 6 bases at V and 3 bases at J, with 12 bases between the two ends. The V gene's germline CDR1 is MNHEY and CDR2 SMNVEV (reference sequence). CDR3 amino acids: CASSPSRYYEQYF. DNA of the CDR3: TGTGCCAGCAGCCCGAGCCGATACTACGAGCAGTACTTC.

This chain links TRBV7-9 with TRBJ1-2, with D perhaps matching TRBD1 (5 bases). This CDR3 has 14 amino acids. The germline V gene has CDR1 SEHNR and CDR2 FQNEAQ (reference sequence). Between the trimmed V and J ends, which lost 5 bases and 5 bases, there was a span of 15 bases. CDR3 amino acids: CASSMDIPPYGYTF. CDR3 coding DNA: TGTGCCAGCAGCATGGACATCCCCCCTTATGGCTACACCTTC. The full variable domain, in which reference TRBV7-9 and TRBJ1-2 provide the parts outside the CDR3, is DTGVSQNPRHKITKRGQNVTFRCDPISEHNRLYWYRQTLGQGPEFLTYFQNEAQLEKSRLLSDRFSAERPKGSFSTLEIQRTEQGDSAMYLCASSMDIPPYGYTFGSGTRLTVV.

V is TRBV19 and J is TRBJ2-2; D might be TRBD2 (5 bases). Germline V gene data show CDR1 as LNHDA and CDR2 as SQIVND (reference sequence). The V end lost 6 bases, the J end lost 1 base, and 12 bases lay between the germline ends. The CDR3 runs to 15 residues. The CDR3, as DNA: TGTGCCAGTAGGATCAATGGGAGGAACACCGGGGAGCTGTTTTTT. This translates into CASRINGRNTGELFF.

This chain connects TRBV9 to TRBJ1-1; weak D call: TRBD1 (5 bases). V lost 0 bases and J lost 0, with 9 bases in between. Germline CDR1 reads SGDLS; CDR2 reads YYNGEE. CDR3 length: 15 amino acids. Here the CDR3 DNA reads TGTGCCAGCAGCGTAGGAGGACAAATGAACACTGAAGCTTTCTTT. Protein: CASSVGGQMNTEAFF.

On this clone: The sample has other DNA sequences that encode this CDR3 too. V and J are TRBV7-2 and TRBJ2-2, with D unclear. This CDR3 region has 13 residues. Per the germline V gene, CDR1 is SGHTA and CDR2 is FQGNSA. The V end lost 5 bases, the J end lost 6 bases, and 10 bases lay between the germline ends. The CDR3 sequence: CASSPQRAGELFF. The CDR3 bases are TGTGCCAGCAGCCCCCAACGGGCCGGGGAGCTGTTTTTT.

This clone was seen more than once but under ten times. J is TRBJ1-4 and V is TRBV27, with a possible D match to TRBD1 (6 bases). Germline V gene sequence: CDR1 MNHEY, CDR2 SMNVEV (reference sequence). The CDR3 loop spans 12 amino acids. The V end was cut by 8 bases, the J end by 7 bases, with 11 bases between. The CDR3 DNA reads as TGTGCCAGCGGGACAAGAGCTGAAAAACTGTTTTTT. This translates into CASGTRAEKLFF. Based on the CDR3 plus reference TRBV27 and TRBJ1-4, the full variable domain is EAQVTQNPRYLITVTGKKLTVTCSQNMNHEYMSWYRQDPGLGLRQIYYSMNVEVTDKGDVPEGYKVSRKEKRNFPLILESPSPNQTSLYFCASGTRAEKLFFGSGTQLSVL.

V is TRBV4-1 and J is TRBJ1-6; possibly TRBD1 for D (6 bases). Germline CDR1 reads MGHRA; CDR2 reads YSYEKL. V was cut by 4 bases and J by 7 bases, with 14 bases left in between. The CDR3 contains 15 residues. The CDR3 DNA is TGCGCCAGCAGCCCGCCCGGGGGGCTAAATTCACCCCTCCACTTT. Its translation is CASSPPGGLNSPLHF.

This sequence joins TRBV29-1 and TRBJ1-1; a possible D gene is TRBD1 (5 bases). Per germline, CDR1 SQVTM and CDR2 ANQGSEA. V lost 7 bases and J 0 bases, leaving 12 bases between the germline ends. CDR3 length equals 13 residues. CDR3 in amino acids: CSAVGGLNTEAFF. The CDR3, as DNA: TGCAGCGCCGTGGGGGGACTGAACACTGAAGCTTTCTTT. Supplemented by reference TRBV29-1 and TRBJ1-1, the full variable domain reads SAVISQKPSRDICQRGTSLTIQCQVDSQVTMMFWYRQQPGQSLTLIATANQGSEATYESGFVIDKFPISRPNLTFSTLTVSNMSPEDSSIYLCSAVGGLNTEAFFGQGTRLTVV.

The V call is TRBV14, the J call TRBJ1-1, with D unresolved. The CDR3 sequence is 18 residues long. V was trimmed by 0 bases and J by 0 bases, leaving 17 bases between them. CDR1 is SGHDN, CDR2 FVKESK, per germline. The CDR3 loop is CASSQDSTALIMNTEAFF. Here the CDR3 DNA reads TGTGCCAGCAGCCAAGATTCAACAGCCCTAATAATGAACACTGAAGCTTTCTTT.

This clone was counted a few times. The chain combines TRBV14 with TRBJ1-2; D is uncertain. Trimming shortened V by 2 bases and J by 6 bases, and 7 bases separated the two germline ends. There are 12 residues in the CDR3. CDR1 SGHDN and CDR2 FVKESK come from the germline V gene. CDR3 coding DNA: TGTGCCAGCAGCCAAATCCGCGATGGCTACACCTTC. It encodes CASSQIRDGYTF.

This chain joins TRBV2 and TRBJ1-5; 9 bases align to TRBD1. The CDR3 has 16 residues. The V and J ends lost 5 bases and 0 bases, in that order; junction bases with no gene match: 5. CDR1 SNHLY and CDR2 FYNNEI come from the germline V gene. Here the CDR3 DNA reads TGTGCCAGCAGTTTCCGGGACAGGGCTAGCAATCAGCCCCAGCATTTT. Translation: CASSFRDRASNQPQHF.

The CDR3 loop is CASKSRILLDEKLFF. CDR3 bases: TGTGCCAGTAAGAGTCGGATACTATTGGATGAAAAACTGTTTTTT. V usage is TRBV19 and J usage is TRBJ1-4, with no clear D. The CDR3 has 15 amino acids. V was trimmed by 7 bases and J by 6 bases, leaving 18 bases between them. In germline, CDR1 is LNHDA, CDR2 SQIVND (reference sequence).

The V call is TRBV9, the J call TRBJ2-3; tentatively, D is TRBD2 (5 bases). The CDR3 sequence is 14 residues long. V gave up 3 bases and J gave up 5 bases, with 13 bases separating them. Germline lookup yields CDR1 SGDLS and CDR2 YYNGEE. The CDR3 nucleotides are TGTGCCAGCAGCGAACACACAACTAGAGATACGCAGTATTTT. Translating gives CASSEHTTRDTQYF.

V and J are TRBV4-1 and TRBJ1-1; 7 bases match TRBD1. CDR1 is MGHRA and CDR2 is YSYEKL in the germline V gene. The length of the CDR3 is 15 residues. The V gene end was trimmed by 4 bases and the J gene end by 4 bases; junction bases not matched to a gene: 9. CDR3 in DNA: TGCGCCAGCAGCCTCAGACAGGGTGAATTCACTGAAGCTTTCTTT. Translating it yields CASSLRQGEFTEAFF.

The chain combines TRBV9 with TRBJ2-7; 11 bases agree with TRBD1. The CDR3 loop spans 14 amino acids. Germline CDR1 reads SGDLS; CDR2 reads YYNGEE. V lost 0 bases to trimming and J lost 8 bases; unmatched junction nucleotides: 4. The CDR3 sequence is CASSVEGQGAKQYF. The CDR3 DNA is TGTGCCAGCAGCGTAGAAGGACAGGGGGCGAAGCAGTACTTC.

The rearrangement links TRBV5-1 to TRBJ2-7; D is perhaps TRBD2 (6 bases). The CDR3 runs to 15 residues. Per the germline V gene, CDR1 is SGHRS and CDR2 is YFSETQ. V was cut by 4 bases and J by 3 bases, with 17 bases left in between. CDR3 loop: CASSQGIVADYEQYF. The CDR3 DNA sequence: TGCGCCAGCAGCCAAGGGATAGTAGCGGACTACGAGCAGTACTTC.

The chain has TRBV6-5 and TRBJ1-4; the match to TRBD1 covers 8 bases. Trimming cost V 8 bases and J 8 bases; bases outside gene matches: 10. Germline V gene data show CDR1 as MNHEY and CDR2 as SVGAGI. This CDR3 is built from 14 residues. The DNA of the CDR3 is TGTGCCAGCGGAACAACAGGGGGTGGCGAAAAACTGTTTTTT. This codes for CASGTTGGGEKLFF.

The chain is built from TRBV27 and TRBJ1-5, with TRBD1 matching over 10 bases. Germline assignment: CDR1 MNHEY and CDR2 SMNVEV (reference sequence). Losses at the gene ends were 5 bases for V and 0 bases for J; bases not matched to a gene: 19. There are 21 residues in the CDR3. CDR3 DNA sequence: TGTGCCAGCAGTAAGATGCAAATCATGGACAGGGGGGAATATAGCAATCAGCCCCAGCATTTT. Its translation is CASSKMQIMDRGEYSNQPQHF.

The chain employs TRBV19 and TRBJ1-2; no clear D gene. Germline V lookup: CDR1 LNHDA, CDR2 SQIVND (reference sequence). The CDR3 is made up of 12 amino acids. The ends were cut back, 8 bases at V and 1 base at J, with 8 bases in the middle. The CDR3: CASHNFNYGYTF. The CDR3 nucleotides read TGTGCCAGTCATAACTTTAACTATGGCTACACCTTC.

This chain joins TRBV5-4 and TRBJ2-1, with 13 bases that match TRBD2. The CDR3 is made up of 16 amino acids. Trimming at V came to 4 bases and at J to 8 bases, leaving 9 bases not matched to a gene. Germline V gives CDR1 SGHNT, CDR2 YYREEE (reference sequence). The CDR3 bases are TGTGCCAGCAGCGCCCGACTAGCGGGAGGTCGGGATGAGCAGTTCTTC. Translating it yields CASSARLAGGRDEQFF.

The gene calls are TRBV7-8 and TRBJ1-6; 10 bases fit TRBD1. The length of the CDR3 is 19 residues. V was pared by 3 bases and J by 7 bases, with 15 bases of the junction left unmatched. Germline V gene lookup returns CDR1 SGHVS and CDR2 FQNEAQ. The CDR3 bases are TGTGCCAGCAGCTTTTCCAGAGCCGGGACAGGGGTGGGGAATTCACCCCTCCACTTT. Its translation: CASSFSRAGTGVGNSPLHF.

The CDR3 sequence: CSALLRDRAFF. The CDR3 DNA reads TGCAGTGCGCTACTGAGGGACAGAGCTTTCTTT. This chain uses TRBV20-1 with TRBJ1-1; 7 nucleotides match TRBD1. Looked up from germline, CDR1 is DFQATT and CDR2 is SNEGSKA (reference sequence). The CDR3 loop spans 11 amino acids. J was trimmed by 10 bases and V by 6 bases; bases with no gene match: 8.

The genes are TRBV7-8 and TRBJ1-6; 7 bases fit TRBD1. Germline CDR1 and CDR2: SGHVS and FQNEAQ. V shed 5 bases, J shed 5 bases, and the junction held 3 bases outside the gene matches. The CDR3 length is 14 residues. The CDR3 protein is CASSRTGDNSPLHF. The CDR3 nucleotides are TGTGCCAGCAGCCGGACAGGTGATAATTCACCCCTCCACTTT. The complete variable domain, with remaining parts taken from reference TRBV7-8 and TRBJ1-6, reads GAGVSQSPRYKVAKRGQDVALRCDPISGHVSLFWYQQALGQGPEFLTYFQNEAQLDKSGLPSDRFFAERPEGSVSTLKIQRTQQEDSAVYLCASSRTGDNSPLHFGNGTRLTVT.

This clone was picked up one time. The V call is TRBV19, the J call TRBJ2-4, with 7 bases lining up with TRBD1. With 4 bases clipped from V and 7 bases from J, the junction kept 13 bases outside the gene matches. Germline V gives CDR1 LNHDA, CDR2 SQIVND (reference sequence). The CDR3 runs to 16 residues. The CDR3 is CASSTRDSHSLNIQYF. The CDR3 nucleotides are TGTGCCAGTAGTACCAGGGACAGCCACAGCCTGAACATTCAGTACTTC.

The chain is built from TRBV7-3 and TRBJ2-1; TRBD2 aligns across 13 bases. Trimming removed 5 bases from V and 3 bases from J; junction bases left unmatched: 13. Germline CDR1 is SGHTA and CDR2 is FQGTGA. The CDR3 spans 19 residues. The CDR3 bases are TGTGCCAGCAGCCTAAAAGGTGGGACTAGCGGGACGTTCTACAATGAGCAGTTCTTC. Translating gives CASSLKGGTSGTFYNEQFF.

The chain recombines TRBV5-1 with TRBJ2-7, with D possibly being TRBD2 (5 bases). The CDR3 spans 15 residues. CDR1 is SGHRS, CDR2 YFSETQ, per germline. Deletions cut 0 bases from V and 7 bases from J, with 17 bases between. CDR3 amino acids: CASSLAAGRAVEQYF. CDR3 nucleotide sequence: TGCGCCAGCAGCTTGGCCGCGGGTCGTGCAGTTGAGCAGTACTTC.

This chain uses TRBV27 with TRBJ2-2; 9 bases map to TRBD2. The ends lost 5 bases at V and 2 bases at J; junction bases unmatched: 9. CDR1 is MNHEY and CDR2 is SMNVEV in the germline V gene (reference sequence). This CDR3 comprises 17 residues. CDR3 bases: TGTGCCAGCAGTCCGACGACTAGCGGAGTCAACACCGGGGAGCTGTTTTTT. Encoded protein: CASSPTTSGVNTGELFF.

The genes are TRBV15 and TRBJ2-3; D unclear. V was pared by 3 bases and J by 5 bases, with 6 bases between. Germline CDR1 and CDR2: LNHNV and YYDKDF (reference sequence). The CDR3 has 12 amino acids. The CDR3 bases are TGTGCCACCAGCAGCTCGGGAGATACGCAGTATTTT. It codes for CATSSSGDTQYF.

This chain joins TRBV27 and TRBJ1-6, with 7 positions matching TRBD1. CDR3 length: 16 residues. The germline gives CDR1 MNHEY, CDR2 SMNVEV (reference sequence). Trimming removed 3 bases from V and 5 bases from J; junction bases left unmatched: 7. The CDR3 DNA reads TGTGCCAGCAGTTTTGAGGGGGCCCTTAATAATTCACCCCTCCACTTT. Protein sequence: CASSFEGALNNSPLHF.

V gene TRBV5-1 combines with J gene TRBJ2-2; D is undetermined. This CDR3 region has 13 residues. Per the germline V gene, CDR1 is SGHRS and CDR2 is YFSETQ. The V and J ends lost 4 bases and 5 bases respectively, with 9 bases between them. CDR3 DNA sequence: TGCGCCAGCAGCGGCCTAGAGACCGGGGAGCTGTTTTTT. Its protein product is CASSGLETGELFF.